This TCR beta chain stems from a study of post-analysis software for immune sequencing data. At the level of the study: As for disease course, relapsing-remitting, secondary progressive and progressive-relapsing multiple sclerosis were all included. Study-wide findings and caveats: Controls significantly exceeded multiple sclerosis patients in normalized Chao1 diversity. Co-batched samples clustered tightly together by F measure.

As regards this clonotype: No antigen is known for it.

Incorporated into the TCR beta cDNA libraries were unique molecular identifiers, which served to reduce PCR and sequencing biases. TCRdb independently ran MiXCR on the PCR reads; one entry per CDR3 protein. Here the sample spans under 900,000 distinct CDR3 sequences, under 70% being singletons. The sample consisted of blood. This clonotype originated in a girl aged 10-17 years with multiple sclerosis.

CDR3 nucleotides: TGTGCCAGCACCACATATACGAGCTCCTACAATGAGCAGTTCTTC. Its protein is CASTTYTSSYNEQFF. The V call is TRBV6-5, the J call TRBJ2-1; D gene ambiguous. The germline V and J ends were trimmed by 7 bases and 0 bases, with 13 bases remaining between them. This CDR3 is 15 amino acids long. Germline V lookup: CDR1 MNHEY, CDR2 SVGAGI.